The clone carrying this T cell receptor (beta chain) was detected ten times or more. Its antigen is as yet unknown. The data stem from a study of T cell repertoires in cytomegalovirus infection. Across the study: Matching HLA type, along with CMV infection, was indicated by public TCR beta signatures.

Study results and limitations: Carriers of CMV plus the relevant HLA were identified by cumulative public TCR beta family frequency.

Each CDR3 protein is one row after TCRdb ran MiXCR on the reads. This sample carries over 450,000 distinct CDR3 sequences, 11% of them seen once, and the ten largest clones take around 9.6%. Sequences were obtained from PBMCs. This sequence originates from a human donor in good health (CMV status not recorded). Some clones in this sample may be carry-over from other donors' samples.

CDR3 bases: TGTGCCAGCTCACTTAGACAAATCACAGATACGCAGTATTTT. Residues: CASSLRQITDTQYF. The genes are TRBV18 and TRBJ2-3; D unclear. There are 14 residues in the CDR3. CDR1 and CDR2 (germline): KGHSH, LQKENI. The V and J ends lost 4 bases and 2 bases respectively, with 10 bases between them.